The 31 T cell receptor beta chains below all came from one sample that was sequenced in a study of T cells in Graves' hyperthyroidism and ophthalmopathy. Amplified TCR beta CDR3 regions came from RNA transcripts. First-round RT-PCR targeting the TCR CDR3 was performed with the HTBI primer set. One entry per CDR3 protein, called by TCRdb with MiXCR from the multiplex PCR reads. The sample lists 250,000 to 300,000 distinct CDR3 sequences; around 13% were seen once. The sample was blood. The receptors derive from a woman aged 35 to 49 with Graves' hyperthyroidism.

This clonotype has more than one count but fewer than ten. V and J are TRBV12-3 or TRBV12-4 and TRBJ1-3; D gene uncertain. This CDR3 region has 14 residues. Trimming took off 6 bases at V and 1 base at J, with 10 bases between the two ends. The CDR3 loop reads CASRLEQSGNTIYF. The CDR3 nucleotides are TGTGCCAGCAGGCTAGAGCAGTCTGGAAACACCATATATTTT.

This clonotype was seen ten or more times. The V call is TRBV7-8, the J call TRBJ2-7, with 9 bases lining up with TRBD2. Trimming took 5 bases from V and 5 from J; bases not matched to a gene: 19. CDR1 and CDR2 from the germline V gene are SGHVS and FQNEAQ. The length of the CDR3 is 18 residues. The CDR3 region has the DNA TGTGCCAGCAGCCCTTTGAGATCGGCGGGAGGGAAACCCCACGAGCAGTACTTC. It is translated as CASSPLRSAGGKPHEQYF.

The table lists this clonotype with many counts. CDR3 sequence (DNA): TGTGCCAGCAGCCCTTGGGGAGCGGGCACAGATACGCAGTATTTT. It translates to CASSPWGAGTDTQYF. The rearrangement uses TRBV7-9 and TRBJ2-3, with D possibly matching TRBD2 (5 bases). The germline V and J ends were trimmed by 5 bases and 1 base, with 13 bases remaining between them. Germline-derived CDR1 and CDR2 are SEHNR and FQNEAQ (reference sequence). The CDR3 is 15 amino acids.

This clonotype was seen ten or more times. The V call is TRBV14, the J call TRBJ2-7, with D perhaps given as TRBD1 or TRBD2 (5 bases each). The ends were cut back, 4 bases at V and 7 bases at J, with 11 bases in the middle. The germline gives CDR1 SGHDN, CDR2 FVKESK. The CDR3 is 12 residues long. CDR3 residues: CASSREGWEQYF. The CDR3 bases are TGTGCCAGCAGCCGAGAGGGGTGGGAGCAGTACTTC.

This clonotype was counted ten times or more. V is TRBV24-1 and J is TRBJ1-5; a possible D gene is TRBD1 (6 bases). From germline, CDR1 is KGHDR and CDR2 SFDVKD. V was shortened by 3 bases and J by 6 bases, with 17 bases between the two germline ends. The CDR3 has 16 residues. The CDR3 is CATSDADTGAAQPQHF. Written as DNA, the CDR3 is TGTGCCACCAGTGATGCTGACACGGGGGCCGCTCAGCCCCAGCATTTT.

This chain joins TRBV2 and TRBJ2-1; D is possibly TRBD2 (5 bases). The CDR3 covers 14 residues. V lost 6 bases to trimming and J lost 8 bases, with 17 bases between them. The germline V gene encodes CDR1 SNHLY and CDR2 FYNNEI. Here the CDR3 reads CASRTALGVDEQFF. Here the CDR3 DNA reads TGTGCCAGCAGGACGGCCCTCGGGGTTGATGAGCAGTTCTTC.

This chain connects TRBV4-2 to TRBJ2-1; D is unresolved. The CDR3 has 14 amino acids. CDR1 is LGHNA, CDR2 YNFKEQ, per germline. The V gene lost 4 bases and the J gene lost 5 bases, with 12 bases spanning the gap. The CDR3 DNA reads TGTGCCAGCAGCCTAACCCCGGAGAACAATGAGCAGTTCTTC. It translates to CASSLTPENNEQFF.

This clonotype has a count of ten or more. The chain carries TRBV6-1 and TRBJ2-4, with TRBD1 identical over 9 bases. The CDR3 sequence is 14 residues long. In germline, CDR1 is MNHNS, CDR2 SASEGT. V gave up 5 bases and J gave up 8 bases; unmatched junction bases: 7. CDR3 DNA sequence: TGTGCCAGCAGTTCACAGGACAGGGGCGACATTCAGTACTTC. It yields the protein CASSSQDRGDIQYF.

This clonotype was counted at least ten times. V gene TRBV11-1 combines with J gene TRBJ2-1; no definite D call. Germline CDR1 is SGHAT and CDR2 is FQDESV (reference sequence). V gave up 1 base and J gave up 7 bases, with 14 bases separating them. The length of the CDR3 is 15 residues. Here the CDR3 reads CASSLEAFPPNEQFF. As DNA, the CDR3 is TGTGCCAGCAGCTTAGAAGCGTTCCCGCCGAATGAGCAGTTCTTC.

The V call is TRBV6-2 or TRBV6-3, the J call TRBJ2-2; D is unclear. Germline-derived CDR1 and CDR2 are MNHEY and SVGEGT. V lost 3 bases and J lost 6, with 8 bases in between. This CDR3 is built from 13 residues. The CDR3 is CASSYFAAGELFF. CDR3 DNA: TGTGCCAGCAGTTATTTCGCGGCCGGGGAGCTGTTTTTT.

This chain uses TRBV10-3 with TRBJ2-7; 9 positions match TRBD1. The CDR3 loop spans 14 amino acids. The junction had 3 bases not matched to a gene; V was cut back by 2 bases and J by 4 bases. CDR1 ENHRY and CDR2 SYGVKD come from the germline V gene. This CDR3 reads CAISEGQGPYEQYF. The CDR3 nucleotides read TGTGCCATCAGTGAGGGACAGGGGCCTTACGAGCAGTACTTC.

This clonotype came up many times. The chain employs TRBV9 and TRBJ1-6; perhaps TRBD1 as D (5 bases). Germline V gives CDR1 SGDLS, CDR2 YYNGEE. This CDR3 has 13 amino acids. Trimming took off 1 base at V and 8 bases at J, with 7 bases between the two ends. The CDR3: CASSVQGDSPLHF. The CDR3 bases are TGTGCCAGCAGCGTACAGGGTGATTCACCCCTCCACTTT.

This clonotype was counted at least ten times. The chain carries TRBV28 and TRBJ1-3, with D hard to call. The V gene's germline CDR1 is MDHEN and CDR2 SYDVKM. The V gene lost 5 bases and the J gene lost 4 bases, with 12 bases spanning the gap. The CDR3 consists of 14 residues. The CDR3 nucleotides are TGTGCCAGCAGTACCCCAAGGGTGGGAAACACCATATATTTT. Amino acid sequence: CASSTPRVGNTIYF.

This clonotype occurred many times. The V gene is TRBV29-1, the J gene TRBJ2-1; either TRBD1 or TRBD2 may fit D (6 bases each). Trimming left V 5 bases short and J 9 bases short, with 14 bases between. The CDR3 sequence is 12 residues long. Germline CDR1 and CDR2: SQVTM and ANQGSEA. The CDR3 spells CSVRLQGGEQFF. In DNA form, the CDR3 reads TGCAGCGTTAGATTACAGGGAGGTGAGCAGTTCTTC.

This clonotype was seen ten or more times. The rearrangement joins TRBV5-1 to TRBJ2-1; 13 nucleotides align to TRBD2. This CDR3 comprises 15 residues. V was clipped by 6 bases and J by 6 bases; unmatched bases: 6. Germline CDR1 is SGHRS and CDR2 is YFSETQ. The CDR3 sequence: CASTGLAGASNEQFF. CDR3 DNA: TGCGCCAGCACAGGACTAGCGGGAGCGAGCAATGAGCAGTTCTTC. Complete variable domain (other parts from reference TRBV5-1 and TRBJ2-1): KAGVTQTPRYLIKTRGQQVTLSCSPISGHRSVSWYQQTPGQGLQFLFEYFSETQRNKGNFPGRFSGRQFSNSRSEMNVSTLELGDSALYLCASTGLAGASNEQFFGPGTRLTVL.

This clonotype was found many times. The J gene is TRBJ2-1, the V gene TRBV12-3 or TRBV12-4; D might be TRBD1 or TRBD2, each matching 5 bases. V was pared by 7 bases and J by 3 bases, with 13 bases between. This CDR3 contains 14 residues. This CDR3 is CASNRDPDYNEQFF. The CDR3 bases are TGTGCCAGCAACCGGGACCCAGACTACAATGAGCAGTTCTTC.

Many counts were recorded for this clonotype. The chain combines TRBV30 with TRBJ2-1; 7 bases are a match to TRBD2. The germline V gene encodes CDR1 GTSNPN and CDR2 SVGIG (reference sequence). V was clipped by 3 bases and J by 8 bases; unmatched bases: 10. The CDR3 extends over 14 amino acids. The CDR3 spells CAWRREGRGDEQFF. CDR3 DNA sequence: TGTGCCTGGAGGAGGGAGGGTCGGGGCGATGAGCAGTTCTTC. The complete variable domain, with remaining parts taken from reference TRBV30 and TRBJ2-1, reads SQTIHQWPATLVQPVGSPLSLECTVEGTSNPNLYWYRQAAGRGLQLLFYSVGIGQISSEVPQNLSASRPQDRQFILSSKKLLLSDSGFYLCAWRREGRGDEQFFGPGTRLTVL.

This clonotype was counted ten times or more. This rearrangement joins TRBV28 to TRBJ1-5, with D perhaps matching TRBD1 (6 bases). The germline V gene encodes CDR1 MDHEN and CDR2 SYDVKM. V was cut by 6 bases and J by 0 bases, with 12 bases left in between. The CDR3 is 15 amino acids. CDR3 sequence: CASRDSTYSNQPQHF. CDR3 nucleotides: TGTGCCAGCAGGGACAGCACTTATAGCAATCAGCCCCAGCATTTT. The full variable domain, its missing parts supplied by reference TRBV28 and TRBJ1-5, is DVKVTQSSRYLVKRTGEKVFLECVQDMDHENMFWYRQDPGLGLRLIYFSYDVKMKEKGDIPEGYSVSREKKERFSLILESASTNQTSMYLCASRDSTYSNQPQHFGDGTRLSIL.

In its sample, this clonotype was seen many times. This rearrangement joins TRBV20-1 to TRBJ2-3, with D unclear. Germline V gene sequence: CDR1 DFQATT, CDR2 SNEGSKA (reference sequence). CDR3 size: 13 residues. V shed 1 base and J shed 6 bases, with 11 bases lying between them. DNA for the CDR3: TGCAGTGCTAGAGTGTTGGGTGGCGATACGCAGTATTTT. As protein: CSARVLGGDTQYF.

The table lists this clonotype with many counts. The V and J genes are TRBV7-9 and TRBJ2-1; D is uncertain. Germline V gene lookup returns CDR1 SEHNR and CDR2 FQNEAQ (reference sequence). V gave up 4 bases and J gave up 5 bases, with 12 bases separating them. The CDR3 runs 14 residues. CDR3 nucleotide sequence: TGTGCCAGCAGCTCTCTAGTAATAGACAATGAGCAGTTCTTC. This gives the protein CASSSLVIDNEQFF.

This chain connects TRBV25-1 to TRBJ2-1; TRBD2 matches 7 bases. Per germline, CDR1 MGHDK and CDR2 SYGVNS. The CDR3 is 14 residues long. The junction had 8 bases not matched to a gene; V was cut back by 7 bases and J by 5 bases. Written as DNA, the CDR3 is TGTGCCAGCAAAGGGGCGGGAGTGAACAATGAGCAGTTCTTC. This gives the protein CASKGAGVNNEQFF.

The chain couples TRBV25-1 to TRBJ1-1, with D maybe TRBD1 (6 bases). CDR3 length equals 12 residues. Trimming left V 5 bases short and J 11 bases short, with 15 bases between. The germline V gene has CDR1 MGHDK and CDR2 SYGVNS. CDR3: CASSKDSPSAFF. The CDR3 nucleotides read TGTGCCAGCAGTAAGGACAGCCCTTCGGCTTTCTTT.

This clonotype was recorded many times. The V gene is TRBV29-1, the J gene TRBJ2-7; D possibly uses TRBD1 or TRBD2 (6 bases each). The CDR3 contains 15 residues. CDR1 is SQVTM, CDR2 ANQGSEA, per germline. V dropped 4 bases and J dropped 2 bases, with 18 bases sitting between them. The DNA of the CDR3 is TGCAGCGTTGTATTGGGGGGCCAATTCACCTACGAGCAGTACTTC. The encoded protein is CSVVLGGQFTYEQYF.

The sample holds many counts of this clonotype. The chain carries TRBV5-1 and TRBJ1-4; the match to TRBD1 covers 7 bases. Germline V gene sequence: CDR1 SGHRS, CDR2 YFSETQ. This CDR3 comprises 15 residues. V was clipped by 4 bases and J by 4 bases; unmatched bases: 7. The CDR3 sequence is CASSIGQAHNEKLFF. The CDR3 nucleotides read TGCGCCAGCAGCATCGGACAGGCGCATAATGAAAAACTGTTTTTT.

This clonotype was recorded at least ten times. This chain joins TRBV2 and TRBJ2-1; either TRBD1 or TRBD2 may fit D (6 bases each). The germline V gene encodes CDR1 SNHLY and CDR2 FYNNEI. CDR3 size: 15 residues. Deletions cut 10 bases from V and 8 bases from J, with 24 bases between. The CDR3 loop is CATQKRTMGGDEQFF. CDR3 bases: TGTGCCACCCAGAAAAGGACTATGGGGGGCGATGAGCAGTTCTTC.

This clonotype was detected ten times or more. The chain has TRBV19 and TRBJ1-5; no firm D call. This CDR3 comprises 18 residues. Germline assignment: CDR1 LNHDA and CDR2 SQIVND (reference sequence). V gave up 5 bases and J gave up 0 bases, with 20 bases separating them. The CDR3 DNA is TGTGCCAGTAGTCCCAATCCAACACCACCGTATAGCAATCAGCCCCAGCATTTT. Its translation is CASSPNPTPPYSNQPQHF.

This clonotype has ten or more counts. This chain connects TRBV30 to TRBJ2-3; 11 positions match TRBD2. Germline V gene lookup returns CDR1 GTSNPN and CDR2 SVGIG (reference sequence). The CDR3 has 15 amino acids. V was pared by 8 bases and J by 2 bases, with 9 bases of the junction left unmatched. CDR3 sequence (DNA): TGTGCCGGCGATGGACTAGCGGGCTACACAGATACGCAGTATTTT. Amino acids: CAGDGLAGYTDTQYF.

This clonotype showed up many times. The chain employs TRBV29-1 and TRBJ2-7; 9 nucleotides match TRBD2. J was trimmed by 3 bases and V by 4 bases; bases with no gene match: 4. The V gene's germline CDR1 is SQVTM and CDR2 ANQGSEA. The CDR3 consists of 13 residues. CDR3 sequence: CSVATSGHYEQYF. CDR3 nucleotide sequence: TGCAGCGTTGCGACTAGCGGACACTACGAGCAGTACTTC.

This clonotype was detected many times. V is TRBV20-1 and J is TRBJ1-5, with D tentatively TRBD1 (5 bases). The CDR3 covers 15 residues. V was clipped by 3 bases and J by 0 bases, with 12 bases between them. Germline-derived CDR1 and CDR2 are DFQATT and SNEGSKA (reference sequence). CDR3 bases: TGCAGTGCTAGGGGGGGGGTCCCTAGCAATCAGCCCCAGCATTTT. Translating gives CSARGGVPSNQPQHF.

Many counts were recorded for this clonotype. The genes are TRBV6-1 and TRBJ2-7; either TRBD1 or TRBD2 may fit D (6 bases each). The germline gives CDR1 MNHNS, CDR2 SASEGT. The CDR3 has 14 residues. V was shortened by 6 bases and J by 3 bases, with 15 bases between the two germline ends. CDR3 DNA: TGTGCCAGCAGACGCGGGACACCAGTCTACGAGCAGTACTTC. Its translation is CASRRGTPVYEQYF.

This clonotype was counted many times. For the CDR3, the DNA is TGTGCCAGCAAGCCTGGGGCACTAGGAGGCTCGGAGCTGTTTTTT. Its translation: CASKPGALGGSELFF. This chain uses TRBV6-1 with TRBJ2-2, with D possibly being TRBD1 or TRBD2 (5 bases each). The CDR3 extends over 15 amino acids. CDR1 is MNHNS and CDR2 is SASEGT in the germline V gene. V was shortened by 7 bases and J by 10 bases, with 22 bases between the two germline ends.